This TCR beta chain emerged from a study of graft-versus-host responses after intestinal transplantation. Study-level findings and limits: High graft-versus-host to host-versus-graft clonal ratios were found in allografts of patients who had graft-donor T cell macrochimerism.

Repertoires were generated with immunoSEQ multiplex PCR, while TCRdb's copy carries only in-frame clones and drops some. The data show around 30,000 clones, 70% to 90% seen once. This CDR3 has 16 residues. V lost 6 bases, J lost 6 bases, and 9 bases stayed unmatched. From germline, CDR1 is MDHEN and CDR2 SYDVKM. Turning to this clone: Its specificity is unknown.

This clonotype originated in a human patient who received an intestinal transplant, so some T cells may come from the graft donor. This chain joins TRBV28 and TRBJ2-2; 11 bases align to TRBD1. The material was PBMCs, obtained nearly 470 days after intestinal transplantation. The CDR3 DNA is TGTGCCAGCAGCTTGGTGGACAGGGGGCTTCCCGGGGAGCTGTTTTTT. Translation gives CASSLVDRGLPGELFF.